The clone carrying this T cell receptor (beta chain) was detected only a few times. The CDR3 spans 15 residues. Germline values: CDR1 LGHNA, CDR2 YNFKEQ. Trimming took 0 bases from V and 6 from J, leaving 9 bases between them. The data were taken from a study of blood T cells in healthy people across ages. For the second PCR, which ran for 7 to 11 cycles, a sample-barcoded 5' primer and a J-beta primer mix were used. All cDNA molecules were each tagged by a template-switch adaptor with 12 random nucleotides. TCRdb passed the 5' RACE reads through MiXCR, listing each CDR3 protein once. The data contain about 730,000 distinct CDR3 sequences, roughly 41% of them singletons.

Sequenced input: blood. The source of this sequence is a woman aged 60-75 years in good health. The J gene is TRBJ1-6, the V gene TRBV4-2; no firm D call. The CDR3 DNA reads TGTGCCAGCAGCCAAGAAAGTACAAGTAATTCACCCCTCCACTTT. It encodes CASSQESTSNSPLHF.